The next 19 T cell receptor beta chains were all read from a single sample in a study of OX40 agonist ivuxolimab in advanced cancers. The data were produced by immunoSEQ multiplex PCR, yet TCRdb's version contains in-frame clones alone and is incomplete. The sample lists 55,000 to 80,000 clones; 81% were seen once. This material consisted of CD4+ or CD8+ T cells sorted from blood, taken in a trial of the OX40 agonist ivuxolimab. Receptors originate from an adult with an advanced solid tumor such as melanoma, head and neck, liver or kidney cancer.

This clone was recorded a few times. The chain carries TRBV19 and TRBJ2-1; D is perhaps TRBD1 (6 bases). The CDR3 length is 16 residues. Deletions cut 6 bases from V and 0 bases from J, with 15 bases between. Looked up from germline, CDR1 is LNHDA and CDR2 is SQIVND (reference sequence). The CDR3 DNA reads as TGTGCCAGTAGCATCCAGGCAGGGGTCTCCTACAATGAGCAGTTCTTC. Its protein product is CASSIQAGVSYNEQFF.

This clone was detected only a few times. V is TRBV12-5 and J is TRBJ1-5; possibly TRBD1 for D (6 bases). CDR3 length: 16 residues. V lost 1 base and J lost 4, with 14 bases in between. Germline V gives CDR1 LGHNT, CDR2 FRNRAP. The CDR3 protein is CASGLETGLGNQPQHF. Written as DNA, the CDR3 is TGTGCTAGTGGTTTGGAAACAGGGTTAGGGAATCAGCCCCAGCATTTT.

This chain links TRBV6-1 with TRBJ1-3; no clear D gene. CDR1 is MNHNS, CDR2 SASEGT, per germline. V dropped 1 base and J dropped 0 bases, with 7 bases sitting between them. The CDR3 is made up of 15 amino acids. DNA of the CDR3: TGTGCCAGCAGTGAAGGGATGGGCTCTGGAAACACCATATATTTT. Translated: CASSEGMGSGNTIYF.

The count of this clone is one. The chain is built from TRBV6-1 and TRBJ1-5; no clear D. Trimming took off 4 bases at V and 4 bases at J, with 17 bases between the two ends. The germline gives CDR1 MNHNS, CDR2 SASEGT. The CDR3 totals 16 residues. CDR3 protein: CASSGEEGSINQPQHF. In nucleotides, the CDR3 is TGTGCCAGCAGTGGTGAGGAGGGCAGCATTAATCAGCCCCAGCATTTT.

The J gene is TRBJ2-3, the V gene TRBV30, with D unresolved. Trimming removed 5 bases at V and 2 bases at J, with 11 bases between. CDR1 and CDR2 (germline): GTSNPN, SVGIG (reference sequence). This CDR3 has 13 residues. CDR3 sequence (DNA): TGTGCCTGGGGTTCCGGCTTCACAGATACGCAGTATTTT. Protein sequence: CAWGSGFTDTQYF. Drawing the rest from reference TRBV30 and TRBJ2-3, the complete variable domain is SQTIHQWPATLVQPVGSPLSLECTVEGTSNPNLYWYRQAAGRGLQLLFYSVGIGQISSEVPQNLSASRPQDRQFILSSKKLLLSDSGFYLCAWGSGFTDTQYFGPGTRLTVL.

This clone occurred a few times. The chain links TRBV19 to TRBJ2-1, with D possibly TRBD2 on 6 matching bases. The CDR3 has 15 residues. With 1 base removed from V and 2 bases from J, the gap between germline ends came to 9 bases. Germline V gene data show CDR1 as LNHDA and CDR2 as SQIVND (reference sequence). CDR3 loop: CASSIAGGTYNEQFF. In nucleotides, the CDR3 is TGTGCCAGTAGTATAGCTGGGGGGACCTACAATGAGCAGTTCTTC.

The rearrangement uses TRBV6-6 and TRBJ2-7; TRBD1 matches at 7 bases. With 6 bases clipped from V and 4 bases from J, the junction kept 3 bases outside the gene matches. Germline V CDR1 and CDR2: MNHNY, SVGAGI (reference sequence). The CDR3 length is 12 residues. The CDR3 is CASRTTGYEQYF. CDR3 nucleotides: TGTGCCAGCAGGACGACAGGGTACGAGCAGTACTTC.

The rearrangement links TRBV7-9 to TRBJ1-3, with no clear D. There are 17 residues in the CDR3. Germline V gene lookup returns CDR1 SEHNR and CDR2 FQNEAQ (reference sequence). Trimming stripped 1 base from V and 0 bases from J, with 13 bases between. CDR3 nucleotides: TGTGCCAGCAGCTTAGTCGAGGACGTCTTCTCTGGAAACACCATATATTTT. It specifies CASSLVEDVFSGNTIYF.

The J gene is TRBJ1-6, the V gene TRBV7-9; 9 nucleotides agree with TRBD1. CDR3 length equals 16 residues. V gave up 5 bases and J gave up 6 bases; unmatched junction bases: 8. The germline gives CDR1 SEHNR, CDR2 FQNEAQ (reference sequence). The CDR3 sequence is CASSRLQGALNSPLHF. In DNA, the CDR3 is TGTGCCAGCAGCCGATTACAGGGGGCGCTTAATTCACCCCTCCACTTT.

This chain links TRBV30 with TRBJ1-1; 8 bases agree with TRBD1. The CDR3 has 13 residues. CDR1 and CDR2 (germline): GTSNPN, SVGIG (reference sequence). CDR3 nucleotides: TGTGCGTCGGACAGGGAGGGTGACACTGAAGCTTTCTTT. It codes for CASDREGDTEAFF. Filled out from reference TRBV30 and TRBJ1-1, the complete variable domain reads SQTIHQWPATLVQPVGSPLSLECTVEGTSNPNLYWYRQAAGRGLQLLFYSVGIGQISSEVPQNLSASRPQDRQFILSSKKLLLSDSGFYLCASDREGDTEAFFGQGTRLTVV.

The count of this clone is one. This rearrangement joins TRBV9 to TRBJ2-7; TRBD2 agrees at 9 bases. Germline CDR1 reads SGDLS; CDR2 reads YYNGEE. The CDR3 contains 14 residues. Trimming removed 3 bases from V and 2 bases from J; junction bases left unmatched: 3. The CDR3 here is CASSAGLAPYEQYF. DNA of the CDR3: TGTGCCAGCAGCGCGGGACTAGCACCCTACGAGCAGTACTTC. Combining the CDR3 with reference TRBV9 and TRBJ2-7 gives the whole variable domain DSGVTQTPKHLITATGQRVTLRCSPRSGDLSVYWYQQSLDQGLQFLIQYYNGEERAKGNILERFSAQQFPDLHSELNLSSLELGDSALYFCASSAGLAPYEQYFGPGTRLTVT.

The rearrangement uses TRBV4-2 and TRBJ2-3; no firm D call. Germline V lookup: CDR1 LGHNA, CDR2 YNFKEQ. V lost 1 base, J lost 6 bases, and 17 bases lay in between. The CDR3 runs 16 residues. CDR3 loop: CASSQGAARVWDTQYF. The DNA of the CDR3 is TGTGCCAGCAGCCAAGGGGCGGCCCGGGTGTGGGATACGCAGTATTTT.

The chain carries TRBV30 and TRBJ1-1; possible D gene TRBD1, 5 bases. V was clipped by 4 bases and J by 5 bases, with 14 bases between them. The germline V gene has CDR1 GTSNPN and CDR2 SVGIG (reference sequence). This CDR3 is 13 amino acids long. The CDR3 reads CAWTTRGKTEAFF. The CDR3 nucleotides read TGTGCCTGGACGACGAGGGGCAAAACTGAAGCTTTCTTT. The whole variable domain, filled in from reference TRBV30 and TRBJ1-1, reads SQTIHQWPATLVQPVGSPLSLECTVEGTSNPNLYWYRQAAGRGLQLLFYSVGIGQISSEVPQNLSASRPQDRQFILSSKKLLLSDSGFYLCAWTTRGKTEAFFGQGTRLTVV.

CDR3: CASSRTGANEQYF. CDR3 DNA sequence: TGTGCCAGCTCTCGGACAGGGGCGAACGAGCAGTACTTC. This chain links TRBV6-1 with TRBJ2-5, with 9 bases that match TRBD1. The J call may be mistaken, given a closer DNA end match to TRBJ2-7. This CDR3 has 13 residues. Germline V CDR1 and CDR2: MNHNS, SASEGT.

This rearrangement joins TRBV5-1 to TRBJ1-3; 7 bases line up with TRBD1. Trimming removed 1 base from V and 2 bases from J; junction bases left unmatched: 6. The CDR3 contains 16 residues. CDR1 is SGHRS and CDR2 is YFSETQ in the germline V gene. In DNA form, the CDR3 reads TGCGCCAGCAGCTTGACAGGGGATCCCGCTGGAAACACCATATATTTT. Translating it yields CASSLTGDPAGNTIYF.

The V and J genes are TRBV30 and TRBJ1-2; D unresolved. V gave up 2 bases and J gave up 1 base, with 11 bases separating them. This CDR3 is built from 14 residues. Germline loops: CDR1 GTSNPN, CDR2 SVGIG (reference sequence). CDR3 residues: CAWSKSPGNYGYTF. CDR3 DNA: TGTGCCTGGAGTAAAAGCCCGGGTAACTATGGCTACACCTTC.

A few counts support this clone. V usage is TRBV30 and J usage is TRBJ2-1, with 8 positions matching TRBD2. The germline V gene encodes CDR1 GTSNPN and CDR2 SVGIG (reference sequence). Trimming cost V 5 bases and J 4 bases; bases outside gene matches: 4. CDR3 length: 13 residues. The CDR3: CAWGGGFYNEQFF. For the CDR3, the DNA is TGTGCCTGGGGCGGGGGGTTTTACAATGAGCAGTTCTTC.

J is TRBJ2-7 and V is TRBV2, with D uncertain. The CDR3 totals 15 residues. Deletions cut 4 bases from V and 0 bases from J, with 13 bases between. Germline values: CDR1 SNHLY, CDR2 FYNNEI. CDR3 in amino acids: CASSVDSMSSYEQYF. In DNA, the CDR3 is TGTGCCAGCAGTGTCGACTCCATGAGCTCCTACGAGCAGTACTTC.

This chain uses TRBV5-4 with TRBJ1-1; 7 positions agree with TRBD1. V gave up 6 bases and J gave up 0 bases; unmatched junction bases: 11. This CDR3 has 16 amino acids. Germline V gene sequence: CDR1 SGHNT, CDR2 YYREEE (reference sequence). For the CDR3, the DNA is TGTGCCAGCACCAAAACAGGGGAGAGGATGAACACTGAAGCTTTCTTT. It codes for CASTKTGERMNTEAFF.